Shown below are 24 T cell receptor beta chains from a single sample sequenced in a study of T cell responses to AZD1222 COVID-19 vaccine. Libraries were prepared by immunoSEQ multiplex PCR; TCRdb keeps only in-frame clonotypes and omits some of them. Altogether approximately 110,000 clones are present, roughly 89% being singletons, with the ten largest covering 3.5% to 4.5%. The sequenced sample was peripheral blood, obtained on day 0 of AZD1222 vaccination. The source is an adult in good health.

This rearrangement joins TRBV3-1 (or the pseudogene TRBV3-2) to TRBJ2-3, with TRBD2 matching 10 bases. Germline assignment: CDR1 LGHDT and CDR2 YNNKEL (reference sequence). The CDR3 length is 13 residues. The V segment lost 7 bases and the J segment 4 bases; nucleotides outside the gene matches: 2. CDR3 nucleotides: TGTGCCAGCAAGACTAGCGGGTCAGATACGCAGTATTTT. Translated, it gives CASKTSGSDTQYF.

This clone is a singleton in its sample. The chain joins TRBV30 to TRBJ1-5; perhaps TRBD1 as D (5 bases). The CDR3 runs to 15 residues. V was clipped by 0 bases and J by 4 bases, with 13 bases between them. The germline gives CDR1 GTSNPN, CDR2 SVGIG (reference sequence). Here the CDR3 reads CAWSVRQTWNQPQHF. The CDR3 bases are TGTGCCTGGAGTGTAAGACAGACATGGAATCAGCCCCAGCATTTT. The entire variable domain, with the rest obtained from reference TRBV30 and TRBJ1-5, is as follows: SQTIHQWPATLVQPVGSPLSLECTVEGTSNPNLYWYRQAAGRGLQLLFYSVGIGQISSEVPQNLSASRPQDRQFILSSKKLLLSDSGFYLCAWSVRQTWNQPQHFGDGTRLSIL.

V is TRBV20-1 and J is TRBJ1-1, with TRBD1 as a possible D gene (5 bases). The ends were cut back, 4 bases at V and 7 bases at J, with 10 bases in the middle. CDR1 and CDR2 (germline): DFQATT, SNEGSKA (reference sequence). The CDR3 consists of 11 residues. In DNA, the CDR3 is TGCAGTGCTATCGACAGACTTGAAGCTTTCTTT. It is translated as CSAIDRLEAFF.

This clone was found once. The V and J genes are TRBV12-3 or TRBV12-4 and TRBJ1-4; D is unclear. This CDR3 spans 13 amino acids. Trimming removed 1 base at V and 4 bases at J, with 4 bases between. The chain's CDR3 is CASSLVVNEKLFF. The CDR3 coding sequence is TGTGCCAGCAGTTTAGTGGTTAATGAAAAACTGTTTTTT.

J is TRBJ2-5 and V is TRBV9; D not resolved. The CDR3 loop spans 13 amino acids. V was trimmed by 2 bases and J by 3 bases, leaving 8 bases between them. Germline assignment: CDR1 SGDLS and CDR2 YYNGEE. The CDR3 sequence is CASSVRPEETQYF. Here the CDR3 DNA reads TGTGCCAGCAGCGTGCGGCCAGAAGAGACCCAGTACTTC.

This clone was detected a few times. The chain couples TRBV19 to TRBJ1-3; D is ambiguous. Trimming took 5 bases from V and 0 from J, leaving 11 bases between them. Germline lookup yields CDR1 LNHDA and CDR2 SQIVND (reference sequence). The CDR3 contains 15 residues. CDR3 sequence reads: CASSERTASGNTIYF. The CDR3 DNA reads TGTGCCAGTAGTGAGAGGACGGCCTCTGGAAACACCATATATTTT. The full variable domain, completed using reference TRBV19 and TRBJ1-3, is DGGITQSPKYLFRKEGQNVTLSCEQNLNHDAMYWYRQDPGQGLRLIYYSQIVNDFQKGDIAEGYSVSREKKESFPLTVTSAQKNPTAFYLCASSERTASGNTIYFGEGSWLTVV.

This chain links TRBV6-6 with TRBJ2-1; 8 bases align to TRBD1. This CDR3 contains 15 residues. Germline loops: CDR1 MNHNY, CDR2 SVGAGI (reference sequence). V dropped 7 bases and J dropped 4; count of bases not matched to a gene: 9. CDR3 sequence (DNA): TGTGCCAGCACCTTCTCCGGGACAGGATACAATGAGCAGTTCTTC. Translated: CASTFSGTGYNEQFF.

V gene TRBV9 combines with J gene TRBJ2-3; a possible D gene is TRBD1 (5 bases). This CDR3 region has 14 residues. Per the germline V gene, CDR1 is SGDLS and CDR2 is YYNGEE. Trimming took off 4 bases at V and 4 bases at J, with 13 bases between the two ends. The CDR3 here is CASSPGWVADTQYF. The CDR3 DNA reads TGTGCCAGCAGCCCAGGGTGGGTGGCAGATACGCAGTATTTT. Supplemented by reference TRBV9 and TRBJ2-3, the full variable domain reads DSGVTQTPKHLITATGQRVTLRCSPRSGDLSVYWYQQSLDQGLQFLIQYYNGEERAKGNILERFSAQQFPDLHSELNLSSLELGDSALYFCASSPGWVADTQYFGPGTRLTVL.

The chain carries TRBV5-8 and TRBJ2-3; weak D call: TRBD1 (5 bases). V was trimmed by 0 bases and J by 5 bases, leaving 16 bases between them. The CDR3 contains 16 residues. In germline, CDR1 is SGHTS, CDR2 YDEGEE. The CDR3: CASSLERLSRGDTQYF. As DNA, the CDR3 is TGTGCCAGCAGCTTGGAACGGCTCTCAAGGGGAGATACGCAGTATTTT.

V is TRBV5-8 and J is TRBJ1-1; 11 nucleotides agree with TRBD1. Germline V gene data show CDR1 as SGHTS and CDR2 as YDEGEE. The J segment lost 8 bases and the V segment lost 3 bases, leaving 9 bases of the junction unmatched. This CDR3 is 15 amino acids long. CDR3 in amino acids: CASSWTGGGLVEAFF. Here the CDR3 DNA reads TGTGCCAGCAGCTGGACAGGGGGCGGCCTAGTGGAAGCTTTCTTT. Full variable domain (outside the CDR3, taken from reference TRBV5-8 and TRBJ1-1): EAGVTQSPTHLIKTRGQQATLRCSPISGHTSVYWYQQALGLGLQFLLWYDEGEERNRGNFPPRFSGRQFPNYSSELNVNALELEDSALYLCASSWTGGGLVEAFFGQGTRLTVV.

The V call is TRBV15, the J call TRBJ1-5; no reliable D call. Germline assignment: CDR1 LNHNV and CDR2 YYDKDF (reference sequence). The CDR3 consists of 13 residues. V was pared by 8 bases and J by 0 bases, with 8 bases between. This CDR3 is CATALGSNQPQHF. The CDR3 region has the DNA TGTGCCACCGCGCTGGGTAGCAATCAGCCCCAGCATTTT.

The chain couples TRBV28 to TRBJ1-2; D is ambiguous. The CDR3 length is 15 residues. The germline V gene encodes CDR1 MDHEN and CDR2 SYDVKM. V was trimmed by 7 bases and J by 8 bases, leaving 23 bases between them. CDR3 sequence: CASTLPPRGEGGYTF. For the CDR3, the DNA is TGTGCCAGCACCTTACCCCCCCGGGGAGAGGGAGGCTACACCTTC.

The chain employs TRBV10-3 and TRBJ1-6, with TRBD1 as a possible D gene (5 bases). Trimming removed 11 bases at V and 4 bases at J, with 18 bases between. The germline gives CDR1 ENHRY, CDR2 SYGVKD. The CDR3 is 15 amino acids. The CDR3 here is CAPPGLDTYNSPLHF. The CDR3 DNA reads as TGTGCCCCCCCGGGGCTGGACACGTATAATTCACCCCTCCACTTT.

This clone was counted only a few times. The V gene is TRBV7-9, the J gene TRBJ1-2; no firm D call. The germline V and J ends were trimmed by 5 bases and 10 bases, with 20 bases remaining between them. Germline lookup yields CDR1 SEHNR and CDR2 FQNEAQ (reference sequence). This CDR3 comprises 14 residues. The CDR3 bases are TGTGCCAGCAGCCCCAGAAGAGAAGTTCCTGACTACACCTTC. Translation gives CASSPRREVPDYTF.

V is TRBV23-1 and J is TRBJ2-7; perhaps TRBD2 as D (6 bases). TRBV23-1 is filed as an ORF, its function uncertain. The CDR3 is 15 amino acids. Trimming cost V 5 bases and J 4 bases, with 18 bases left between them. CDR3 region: CASSSLGLYPYEQYF. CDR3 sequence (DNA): TGCGCCAGCAGTTCCCTTGGACTATACCCTTACGAGCAGTACTTC.

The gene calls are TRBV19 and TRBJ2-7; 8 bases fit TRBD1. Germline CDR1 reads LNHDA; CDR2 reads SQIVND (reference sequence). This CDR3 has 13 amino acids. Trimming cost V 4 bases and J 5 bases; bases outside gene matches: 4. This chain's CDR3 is CASSSQGADEQYF. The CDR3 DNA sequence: TGTGCCAGTAGTAGCCAGGGGGCAGACGAGCAGTACTTC.

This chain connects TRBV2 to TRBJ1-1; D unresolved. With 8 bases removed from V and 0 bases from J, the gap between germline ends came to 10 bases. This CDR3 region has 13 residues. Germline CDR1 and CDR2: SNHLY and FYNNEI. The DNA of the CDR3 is TGTGCCAGCTACTTCGGGGTGAACACTGAAGCTTTCTTT. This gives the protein CASYFGVNTEAFF.

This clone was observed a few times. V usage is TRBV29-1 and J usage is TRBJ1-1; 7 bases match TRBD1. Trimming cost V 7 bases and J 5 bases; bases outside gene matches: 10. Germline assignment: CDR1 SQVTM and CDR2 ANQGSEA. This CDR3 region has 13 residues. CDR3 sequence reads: CSARDSLDTEAFF. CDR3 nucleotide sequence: TGCAGCGCTAGGGACAGTCTTGATACTGAAGCTTTCTTT.

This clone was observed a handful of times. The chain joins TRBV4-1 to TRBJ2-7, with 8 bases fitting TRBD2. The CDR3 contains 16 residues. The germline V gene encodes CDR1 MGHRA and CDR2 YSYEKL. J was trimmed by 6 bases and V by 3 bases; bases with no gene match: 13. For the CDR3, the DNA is TGCGCCAGCAGCCAGACCGGGACTAGGACCCTACTCGAGCAGTACTTC. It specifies CASSQTGTRTLLEQYF.

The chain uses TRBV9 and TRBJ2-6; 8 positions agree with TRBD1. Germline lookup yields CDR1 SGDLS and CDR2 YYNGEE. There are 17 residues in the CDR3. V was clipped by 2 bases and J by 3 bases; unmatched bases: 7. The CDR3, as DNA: TGTGCCAGCAGCGTGACTCAGGGGGCATTTGGGGCCAACGTCCTGACTTTC. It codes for CASSVTQGAFGANVLTF.

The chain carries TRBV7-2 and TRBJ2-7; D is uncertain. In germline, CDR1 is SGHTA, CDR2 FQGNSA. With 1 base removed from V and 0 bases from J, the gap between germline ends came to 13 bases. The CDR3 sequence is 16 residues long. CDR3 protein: CASSLVAPSSSYEQYF. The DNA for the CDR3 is TGTGCCAGCAGCTTAGTGGCCCCATCGAGCTCCTACGAGCAGTACTTC.

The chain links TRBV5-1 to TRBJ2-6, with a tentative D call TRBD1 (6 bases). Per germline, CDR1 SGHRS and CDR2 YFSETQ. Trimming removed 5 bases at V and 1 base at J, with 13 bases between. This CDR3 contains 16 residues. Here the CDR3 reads CASRPTGISGANVLTF. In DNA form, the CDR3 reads TGCGCCAGCAGACCCACAGGGATTTCTGGGGCCAACGTCCTGACTTTC.

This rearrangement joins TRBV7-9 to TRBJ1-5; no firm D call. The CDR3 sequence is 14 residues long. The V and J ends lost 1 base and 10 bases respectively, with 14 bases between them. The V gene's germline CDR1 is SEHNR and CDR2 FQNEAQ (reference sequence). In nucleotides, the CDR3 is TGTGCCAGCAGCTTAGACAGTTCCGCAGAACCCCAGCATTTT. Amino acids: CASSLDSSAEPQHF.

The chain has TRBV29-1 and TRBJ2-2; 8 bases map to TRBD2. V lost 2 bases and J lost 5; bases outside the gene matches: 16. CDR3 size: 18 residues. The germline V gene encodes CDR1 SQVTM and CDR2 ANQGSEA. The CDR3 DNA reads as TGCAGCGTTGAATCCCTTTCCAGCGGGAGCGTCGGGACCGGGGAGCTGTTTTTT. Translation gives CSVESLSSGSVGTGELFF.